This TCR beta chain was captured in a study of CD8+ T cells in alopecia areata. Study background: Treated patients' severity was scored by percentage of affected scalp area.

cDNA serving as the sequencing template came from extracted, reverse transcribed RNA. Libraries were prepared by immunoSEQ multiplex PCR; TCRdb keeps only in-frame clonotypes and omits some of them. The repertoire holds 150,000 to 200,000 clones, with 60% as singletons. The treatment was: oral pan-JAK inhibitor, 5-10 mg twice daily. As part of sample collection, lesional scalp punch biopsies and peripheral blood were taken from alopecia areata patients. Germline lookup yields CDR1 SQVTM and CDR2 ANQGSEA. This CDR3 spans 11 amino acids. Trimming took 5 bases from V and 8 from J, leaving 12 bases between them. Whole-study results and caveats: Normal skin contains resident alphabeta T cells, and these are also sequenced in scalp samples. The study found higher clonality in lesional than normal scalp, especially in alopecia totalis/universalis.

As concerns this clone: The antigen is not known.

The chain uses TRBV29-1 and TRBJ1-2; TRBD1 might be the D (5 bases). Sequencing used CD4+ T cells sorted from blood, obtained at week 24, from a patient treated with tofacitinib. The TCR sequence derives from a human donor with alopecia areata. The CDR3 is CSVYFRGGYTF. As DNA, the CDR3 is TGCAGCGTTTATTTTAGGGGAGGCTACACCTTC.